What follows are 27 T cell receptor beta chains derived from one specimen sequenced in a study of cytomegalovirus exposure and HLA in healthy donors. PCR primers comprised 60 Vbeta and 13 Jbeta primers. Method: immunoSEQ multiplex PCR; TCRdb's copy keeps in-frame clones and lacks some. This sample carries about 190,000 clones, over 80% of them seen once, and the ten largest clones take about 1.2%. Sequencing was carried out using PBMCs. The receptor source for this set is a man aged 25-40 years in good health and CMV-seronegative.

V usage is TRBV6-5 and J usage is TRBJ2-3; 8 positions agree with TRBD2. The length of the CDR3 is 15 residues. From germline, CDR1 is MNHEY and CDR2 SVGAGI. The junction had 7 bases not matched to a gene; V was cut back by 6 bases and J by 2 bases. CDR3: CASRKRGPFTDTQYF. CDR3 bases: TGTGCCAGCAGAAAGCGGGGGCCGTTCACAGATACGCAGTATTTT.

V gene TRBV19 combines with J gene TRBJ1-1; D is uncertain. This CDR3 contains 13 residues. Germline CDR1 is LNHDA and CDR2 is SQIVND (reference sequence). V lost 8 bases, J lost 2 bases, and 12 bases lay in between. The CDR3 sequence is CASRIRGNTEAFF. CDR3 coding DNA: TGTGCCAGTCGAATCCGAGGTAACACTGAAGCTTTCTTT.

The CDR3 nucleotides are TGTGCCAGTAGTTGGGGACCAGGGACAGGGGGTCGGGGTTACTCTGGCAATCAGCCCCAGCATTTT. Residues: CASSWGPGTGGRGYSGNQPQHF. The chain recombines TRBV19 with TRBJ1-5; 11 nucleotides align to TRBD1. CDR1 is LNHDA, CDR2 SQIVND, per germline (reference sequence). V shed 5 bases and J 2 bases; nucleotides not matched to a gene: 23. The CDR3 is 22 residues long.

The J gene is TRBJ2-7, the V gene TRBV4-1, with TRBD1 matching over 7 bases. The CDR3 totals 14 residues. In germline, CDR1 is MGHRA, CDR2 YSYEKL. The junction had 5 bases not matched to a gene; V was cut back by 0 bases and J by 6 bases. The CDR3 DNA reads as TGCGCCAGCAGCCAAGAGGGGACAGAAACCGAGCAGTACTTC. This sequence encodes CASSQEGTETEQYF.

The genes are TRBV29-1 and TRBJ2-5, with D possibly matching TRBD2 (6 bases). Germline CDR1 and CDR2: SQVTM and ANQGSEA. The CDR3 extends over 15 amino acids. Trimming removed 4 bases at V and 5 bases at J, with 20 bases between. In DNA, the CDR3 is TGCAGCGTTGTCCCCCCCCTTCGACTAGACGAGACCCAGTACTTC. Protein product: CSVVPPLRLDETQYF.

The genes are TRBV5-1 and TRBJ2-2; the D gene is possibly TRBD1 (5 bases). CDR1 is SGHRS and CDR2 is YFSETQ in the germline V gene. The CDR3 covers 15 residues. V gave up 4 bases and J gave up 2 bases, with 12 bases separating them. The CDR3 DNA reads TGCGCCAGCAGCATGACAGTTTCTAACACCGGGGAGCTGTTTTTT. This sequence encodes CASSMTVSNTGELFF.

This rearrangement joins TRBV6-5 to TRBJ2-4; D not certain. Germline values: CDR1 MNHEY, CDR2 SVGAGI. The CDR3 loop spans 12 amino acids. Trimming removed 2 bases from V and 10 bases from J, with 9 bases in between. Written as DNA, the CDR3 is TGTGCCAGCAGTTACGCTAGTGGAATTCAGTACTTC. It is translated as CASSYASGIQYF.

This clone occurred a few times. The chain links TRBV7-2 to TRBJ2-1; the match to TRBD2 covers 8 bases. Germline trimming cut 4 bases from V and 7 bases from J; bases unmatched to any gene: 15. Germline CDR1 SGHTA, CDR2 FQGNSA. The CDR3 consists of 17 residues. The CDR3 nucleotides are TGTGCCAGCAGCTCCACCCACGGGGGGGCAGGGAGAAATGAGCAGTTCTTC. It is translated as CASSSTHGGAGRNEQFF.

The gene calls are TRBV2 and TRBJ2-1; 10 bases line up with TRBD1. The junction had 7 bases not matched to a gene; V was cut back by 6 bases and J by 8 bases. Germline V gene data show CDR1 as SNHLY and CDR2 as FYNNEI. The CDR3 sequence is 14 residues long. CDR3 residues: CASRTRQGAYEQFF. The CDR3 DNA reads as TGTGCCAGCAGGACACGACAGGGGGCTTATGAGCAGTTCTTC.

The rearrangement uses TRBV6-4 and TRBJ2-2, with unresolved D. Germline values: CDR1 MRHNA, CDR2 SNTAGT. The CDR3 loop spans 14 amino acids. The germline V and J ends were trimmed by 4 bases and 1 base, with 7 bases remaining between them. The CDR3, as DNA: TGTGCCAGCAGTGTACAGATGAACACCGGGGAGCTGTTTTTT. Translation gives CASSVQMNTGELFF.

This chain uses TRBV27 with TRBJ1-5; 9 positions agree with TRBD1. The CDR3 has 14 amino acids. J was trimmed by 4 bases and V by 8 bases; bases with no gene match: 6. The germline CDR1 and CDR2 sequences are MNHEY and SMNVEV (reference sequence). CDR3: CASGGTGQNQPQHF. As DNA, the CDR3 is TGTGCCAGCGGGGGGACAGGGCAAAATCAGCCCCAGCATTTT.

The chain links TRBV5-1 to TRBJ2-1; 9 nucleotides align to TRBD2. CDR1 and CDR2 from the germline V gene are SGHRS and YFSETQ. The V gene end was trimmed by 0 bases and the J gene end by 7 bases; junction bases not matched to a gene: 5. The CDR3 is 15 residues long. In DNA form, the CDR3 reads TGCGCCAGCAGCTTGGGCGGGAGGGCCAATAATGAGCAGTTCTTC. It translates to CASSLGGRANNEQFF.

The V gene is TRBV7-7, the J gene TRBJ2-5, with TRBD1 matching over 7 bases. TRBJ2-7 matches the DNA end more closely, so the J call is doubtful. The CDR3 has 13 amino acids. Germline CDR1 is SSHAT and CDR2 is FNYEAQ (reference sequence). The CDR3 DNA sequence: TGTGCTAGTAGACAGGGTTCGGACTACGAGCAGTACTTC. Protein sequence: CASRQGSDYEQYF.

This rearrangement joins TRBV27 to TRBJ2-7; a weak D match, TRBD2 (6 bases). The CDR3 runs to 15 residues. The V gene's germline CDR1 is MNHEY and CDR2 SMNVEV (reference sequence). The V end lost 4 bases, the J end lost 4 bases, and 17 bases lay between the germline ends. The CDR3 spells CASSWDRPGRYEQYF. For the CDR3, the DNA is TGTGCCAGCAGTTGGGACCGGCCGGGGAGGTACGAGCAGTACTTC.

The chain uses TRBV28 and TRBJ1-5; unclear D gene. V lost 4 bases and J lost 0, with 10 bases in between. The CDR3 is made up of 15 amino acids. CDR1 is MDHEN, CDR2 SYDVKM, per germline. Written as DNA, the CDR3 is TGTGCCAGCAGTTCCGCAGGTTTTAGCAATCAGCCCCAGCATTTT. The encoded protein is CASSSAGFSNQPQHF.

The chain joins TRBV7-8 to TRBJ2-3; no clear D gene. Germline loops: CDR1 SGHVS, CDR2 FQNEAQ. There are 13 residues in the CDR3. The V end lost 4 bases, the J end lost 4 bases, and 9 bases lay between the germline ends. The CDR3 reads CASSSYGADTQYF. In DNA form, the CDR3 reads TGTGCCAGCAGCTCCTACGGAGCAGATACGCAGTATTTT.

V usage is TRBV7-2 and J usage is TRBJ2-5; 9 bases fit TRBD2. The CDR3 sequence is 16 residues long. Germline V gives CDR1 SGHTA, CDR2 FQGNSA. The J segment lost 5 bases and the V segment lost 3 bases, leaving 10 bases of the junction unmatched. CDR3 loop: CASSFSFSGGRETQYF. The CDR3 DNA reads TGTGCCAGCAGCTTTTCATTTAGCGGGGGTCGGGAGACCCAGTACTTC.

The CDR3 nucleotides read TGTGCCAGCAGACTTAGCGGCTTTGAGCAGTTCTTC. As protein: CASRLSGFEQFF. V gene TRBV25-1 combines with J gene TRBJ2-1; D may be TRBD2 (6 bases). Germline values: CDR1 MGHDK, CDR2 SYGVNS. V lost 6 bases to trimming and J lost 9 bases, with 12 bases between them. This CDR3 is built from 12 residues.

The chain carries TRBV6-5 and TRBJ2-5; tentatively, D is TRBD2 (5 bases). The CDR3 contains 14 residues. CDR1 is MNHEY and CDR2 is SVGAGI in the germline V gene. V was cut by 5 bases and J by 10 bases, with 20 bases left in between. The CDR3 DNA reads as TGTGCCAGCAGTCCCACCCATACTAGATTGGTCCAGTACTTC. Protein sequence: CASSPTHTRLVQYF.

The rearrangement joins TRBV5-1 to TRBJ2-7; 15 positions match TRBD2. J was trimmed by 0 bases and V by 4 bases; bases with no gene match: 5. CDR3 length: 17 residues. Germline values: CDR1 SGHRS, CDR2 YFSETQ. CDR3 nucleotides: TGCGCCAGCAGCCCGGGACTAGCGGGGGGCTTCTCCTACGAGCAGTACTTC. This codes for CASSPGLAGGFSYEQYF. Complete variable domain (other parts from reference TRBV5-1 and TRBJ2-7): KAGVTQTPRYLIKTRGQQVTLSCSPISGHRSVSWYQQTPGQGLQFLFEYFSETQRNKGNFPGRFSGRQFSNSRSEMNVSTLELGDSALYLCASSPGLAGGFSYEQYFGPGTRLTVT.

The chain is built from TRBV7-9 and TRBJ2-7; D is uncertain. The V end was cut by 5 bases, the J end by 8 bases, with 22 bases between. This CDR3 has 15 residues. Per germline, CDR1 SEHNR and CDR2 FQNEAQ (reference sequence). The CDR3 nucleotides are TGTGCCAGCAGCACACAATGGGCGCAAGGCGCTAAGCAGTACTTC. As protein: CASSTQWAQGAKQYF. Together with reference TRBV7-9 and TRBJ2-7, the CDR3 gives the full variable domain: DTGVSQNPRHKITKRGQNVTFRCDPISEHNRLYWYRQTLGQGPEFLTYFQNEAQLEKSRLLSDRFSAERPKGSFSTLEIQRTEQGDSAMYLCASSTQWAQGAKQYFGPGTRLTVT.

The chain couples TRBV19 to TRBJ2-1, with a tentative D call TRBD2 (6 bases). Trimming pared 5 bases from V and 5 bases from J, leaving 16 bases between. The CDR3 sequence is 15 residues long. Germline lookup yields CDR1 LNHDA and CDR2 SQIVND (reference sequence). The CDR3 bases are TGTGCCAGTAGTGCCACCGGGACTGGAGACAATGAGCAGTTCTTC. Protein: CASSATGTGDNEQFF.

The CDR3 loop is CASSLRGPNYNEQFF. The CDR3 DNA sequence: TGTGCCAGCAGCCTCAGGGGGCCAAACTACAATGAGCAGTTCTTC. J is TRBJ2-1 and V is TRBV28; 8 nucleotides agree with TRBD1. Per the germline V gene, CDR1 is MDHEN and CDR2 is SYDVKM. This CDR3 is 15 amino acids long. J gave up 3 bases and V 6 bases, and 7 bases lay outside the gene matches.

This chain connects TRBV30 to TRBJ1-4; tentative D call: TRBD1 (5 bases). The CDR3 covers 12 residues. V lost 5 bases and J lost 7, with 11 bases in between. From germline, CDR1 is GTSNPN and CDR2 SVGIG (reference sequence). The CDR3 protein is CAWGRDGEKLFF. In nucleotides, the CDR3 is TGTGCCTGGGGCAGGGATGGTGAAAAACTGTTTTTT.

The chain combines TRBV19 with TRBJ1-4, with 9 bases lining up with TRBD1. The CDR3 runs to 15 residues. V gave up 6 bases and J gave up 2 bases; unmatched junction bases: 4. Germline lookup yields CDR1 LNHDA and CDR2 SQIVND (reference sequence). In DNA form, the CDR3 reads TGTGCCAGTAGAACCGGGACAGGGACTAATGAAAAACTGTTTTTT. Amino acid sequence: CASRTGTGTNEKLFF.

The chain joins TRBV15 to TRBJ2-3; D may be TRBD1 (6 bases). The ends were cut back, 2 bases at V and 3 bases at J, with 9 bases in the middle. The CDR3 has 14 amino acids. Germline V lookup: CDR1 LNHNV, CDR2 YYDKDF (reference sequence). The CDR3 loop reads CATSRTGITDTQYF. For the CDR3, the DNA is TGTGCCACCAGCAGAACAGGGATTACAGATACGCAGTATTTT.

The chain recombines TRBV4-2 with TRBJ1-5; tentative D call: TRBD1 (6 bases). CDR1 LGHNA and CDR2 YNFKEQ come from the germline V gene. The CDR3 contains 16 residues. Between the trimmed V and J ends, which lost 0 bases and 4 bases, there was a span of 13 bases. The CDR3 DNA reads as TGTGCCAGCAGCCAAGATGGGGGCAGGTCTAATCAGCCCCAGCATTTT. Translating gives CASSQDGGRSNQPQHF.